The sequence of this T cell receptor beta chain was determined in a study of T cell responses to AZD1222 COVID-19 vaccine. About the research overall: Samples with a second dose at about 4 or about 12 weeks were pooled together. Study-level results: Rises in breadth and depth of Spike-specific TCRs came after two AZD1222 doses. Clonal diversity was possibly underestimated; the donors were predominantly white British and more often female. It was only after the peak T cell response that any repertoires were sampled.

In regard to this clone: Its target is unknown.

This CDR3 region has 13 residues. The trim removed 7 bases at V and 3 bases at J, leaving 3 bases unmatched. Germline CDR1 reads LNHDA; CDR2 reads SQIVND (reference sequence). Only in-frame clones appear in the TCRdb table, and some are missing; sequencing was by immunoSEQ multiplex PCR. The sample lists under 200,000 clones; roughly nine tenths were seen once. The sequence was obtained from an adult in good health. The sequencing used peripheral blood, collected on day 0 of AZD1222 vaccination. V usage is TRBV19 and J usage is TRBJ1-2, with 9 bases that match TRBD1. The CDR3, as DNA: TGTGCCAGTACCAGGACAGGGGACTATGGCTACACCTTC. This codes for CASTRTGDYGYTF.